The 3 T cell receptor beta chains in this list originate from one sample, sequenced in a study of response to subunit inactivated influenza vaccine. One entry per CDR3 protein results from TCRdb running MiXCR on the RT-PCR reads. The sample gives hundreds of thousands of distinct CDR3 sequences, roughly 23% of which show up once; approximately 1.9% is in the top ten. The sample here was CD4+ T cells sorted from PBMCs, taken roughly 5 days after vaccination. The source of these receptors is a man aged 45 to 65 who received an inactivated influenza vaccine.

This chain links TRBV24-1 with TRBJ2-3; D unclear. The CDR3 loop spans 15 amino acids. From germline, CDR1 is KGHDR and CDR2 SFDVKD. The ends were cut back, 4 bases at V and 2 bases at J, with 12 bases in the middle. The CDR3 DNA sequence: TGTGCCACCAGTGACCCGGAGTCCACCACAGATACGCAGTATTTT. Protein product: CATSDPESTTDTQYF.

The rearrangement joins TRBV3-1 to TRBJ2-7; D unresolved. The V gene's germline CDR1 is LGHDT and CDR2 YNNKEL (reference sequence). This CDR3 has 11 residues. V was cut by 1 base and J by 6 bases, with 4 bases left in between. The CDR3 protein is CASSQAGEQYF. CDR3 sequence (DNA): TGTGCCAGCAGCCAAGCTGGCGAGCAGTACTTC.

The chain joins TRBV28 to TRBJ1-1; possibly TRBD1 for D (5 bases). CDR3 length equals 15 residues. V shed 5 bases and J shed 4 bases, with 17 bases lying between them. Germline V gene sequence: CDR1 MDHEN, CDR2 SYDVKM. CDR3 sequence reads: CASSPGTPWGTEAFF. The CDR3 DNA reads TGTGCCAGCAGTCCAGGGACTCCCTGGGGCACTGAAGCTTTCTTT.